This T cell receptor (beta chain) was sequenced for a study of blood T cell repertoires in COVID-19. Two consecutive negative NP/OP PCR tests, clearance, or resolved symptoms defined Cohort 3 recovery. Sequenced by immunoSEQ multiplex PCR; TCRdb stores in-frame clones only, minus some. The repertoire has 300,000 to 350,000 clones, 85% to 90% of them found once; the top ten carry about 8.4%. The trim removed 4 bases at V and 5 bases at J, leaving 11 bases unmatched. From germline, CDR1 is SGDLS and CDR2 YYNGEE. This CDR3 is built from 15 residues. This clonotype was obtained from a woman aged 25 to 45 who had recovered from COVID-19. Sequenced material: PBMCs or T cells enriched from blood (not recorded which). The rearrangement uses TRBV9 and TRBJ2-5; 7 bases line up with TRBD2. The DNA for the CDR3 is TGTGCCAGCAGCACTAGTCTAGCGGTCCGGGAGACCCAGTACTTC. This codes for CASSTSLAVRETQYF.